This T cell receptor (beta chain) was found in a study of CD8 T cells in Susac syndrome. Random hexamers were used to reverse transcribe the RNA input (roughly 0.5 to 1 ug). The TCR beta CDR3 was amplified by immunoSEQ multiplex PCR across 54 Vbeta, 13 Jbeta. MiXCR, applied by TCRdb to the immunoSEQ multiplex PCR reads, yields one record per CDR3 protein. The data show 150,000 to 200,000 distinct CDR3 sequences, 90% to 95% seen once. The authors carried out high-throughput sequencing of TCR beta. They applied it to CD8+ and CD4+ T cells obtained from blood. Trimming took 4 bases from V and 2 from J; bases not matched to a gene: 8. This CDR3 has 16 residues. Germline V gene sequence: CDR1 DFQATT, CDR2 SNEGSKA (reference sequence).

What was sequenced was CD4+ T cells from PBMCs. The sequence was collected from a human donor in good health. The V and J genes are TRBV20-1 and TRBJ2-3; TRBD2 agrees at 11 bases. The CDR3 protein is CSANGVTSGTTDTQYF. Written as DNA, the CDR3 is TGCAGTGCTAATGGGGTGACTAGCGGGACCACAGATACGCAGTATTTT.